The 18 T cell receptor beta chains given below trace back to one sample, sequenced in a study of T-cell memory formation after mild COVID-19. One entry per CDR3 protein, called by TCRdb with MiXCR from the 5' RACE reads. Seen here are 200,000 to 250,000 distinct CDR3 sequences, about 27% observed once, and the top ten hold roughly an eighth. Sequencing input: PBMCs or a T cell subset sorted from them (not recorded which). The receptors originated from an adult woman who had mild COVID-19 (a few samples of this study predate the infection). Cell type and time point are not known.

This clonotype was counted between two and nine times. This chain links TRBV24-1 with TRBJ2-7, with TRBD2 identical over 10 bases. CDR3 size: 14 residues. With V trimmed by 6 bases and J by 3 bases, 4 bases remained unmatched. Germline V lookup: CDR1 KGHDR, CDR2 SFDVKD. The CDR3 sequence is CATSRSSGSYEQYF. The CDR3 nucleotides read TGTGCCACCAGTAGGTCTAGCGGGAGCTACGAGCAGTACTTC.

This clonotype has just a few counts. The V call is TRBV18, the J call TRBJ2-7; D is uncertain. The V gene lost 3 bases and the J gene lost 3 bases, with 3 bases spanning the gap. This CDR3 has 11 residues. The V gene's germline CDR1 is KGHSH and CDR2 LQKENI. CDR3 amino acids: CASSPNYEQYF. Here the CDR3 DNA reads TGTGCCAGCTCACCTAACTACGAGCAGTACTTC.

The CDR3 spells CAISEPGQGADGDTQYF. In nucleotides, the CDR3 is TGTGCCATCAGTGAGCCCGGACAGGGGGCGGATGGAGATACGCAGTATTTT. V gene TRBV10-3 combines with J gene TRBJ2-3, with 11 nucleotides matching TRBD1. Germline-derived CDR1 and CDR2 are ENHRY and SYGVKD. Losses at the gene ends were 2 bases for V and 5 bases for J; bases not matched to a gene: 9. The CDR3 is 17 amino acids.

This sequence joins TRBV12-3 or TRBV12-4 and TRBJ2-2; 12 bases agree with TRBD2. Trimming at V came to 4 bases and at J to 6 bases, leaving 6 bases not matched to a gene. The CDR3 consists of 16 residues. The CDR3: CASSSGLAGRPGELFF. The CDR3, as DNA: TGTGCCAGCAGTTCGGGACTAGCGGGTAGGCCCGGGGAGCTGTTTTTT.

This clonotype was found a few times. The chain recombines TRBV24-1 with TRBJ2-1; weak D call: TRBD2 (6 bases). Germline V gene lookup returns CDR1 KGHDR and CDR2 SFDVKD. The germline V and J ends were trimmed by 0 bases and 7 bases, with 6 bases remaining between them. This CDR3 comprises 13 residues. The CDR3 region has the DNA TGTGCCACCAGTGATTTGCGGGGGAATGAGCAGTTCTTC. It codes for CATSDLRGNEQFF.

A note on this clonotype: A much larger clone differs from this one at a single base, so this may be a read error. The chain links TRBV12-3 or TRBV12-4 to TRBJ1-5; D gene ambiguous. V lost 3 bases and J 5 bases, leaving 5 bases between the germline ends. This CDR3 is 12 amino acids long. CDR3 sequence reads: CASSFSDQPQHF. In DNA form, the CDR3 reads TGTGCCAGCAGTTTTTCTGATCAGCCCCAGCATTTT.

In its sample, this clonotype was seen a few times. The V call is TRBV6-5, the J call TRBJ2-7; perhaps D is TRBD1 or TRBD2 (5 bases each). Germline V lookup: CDR1 MNHEY, CDR2 SVGAGI. The CDR3 has 15 amino acids. Deletions cut 5 bases from V and 6 bases from J, with 20 bases between. In DNA form, the CDR3 reads TGTGCCAGCAGTCCGACCGGGACCTACAGCCCCGAGCAGTACTTC. As protein: CASSPTGTYSPEQYF.

The chain couples TRBV18 to TRBJ1-2, with D tentatively TRBD1 (6 bases). Germline CDR1 and CDR2: KGHSH and LQKENI. CDR3 length equals 16 residues. V was clipped by 3 bases and J by 6 bases, with 20 bases between them. The CDR3 loop reads CASSPFNQQGGDGYTF. The CDR3 DNA reads TGTGCCAGCTCACCCTTCAACCAACAGGGAGGGGATGGCTACACCTTC.

The J gene is TRBJ2-1, the V gene TRBV5-1; weak D call: TRBD2 (6 bases). The CDR3 runs to 14 residues. The germline gives CDR1 SGHRS, CDR2 YFSETQ. V was cut by 3 bases and J by 10 bases, with 17 bases left in between. CDR3 DNA: TGCGCCAGCAGCTCGGCAGCGGGCCCCGGCGAGCAGTTCTTC. The encoded protein is CASSSAAGPGEQFF.

The rearrangement joins TRBV4-2 to TRBJ2-7, with unresolved D. The ends were cut back, 0 bases at V and 2 bases at J, with 14 bases in the middle. The CDR3 has 16 amino acids. Germline CDR1 is LGHNA and CDR2 is YNFKEQ. The DNA for the CDR3 is TGTGCCAGCAGCCAAGATACGGTCCGAGAGACCTACGAGCAGTACTTC. This translates into CASSQDTVRETYEQYF.

The J gene is TRBJ2-5, the V gene TRBV15; 11 nucleotides agree with TRBD2. The length of the CDR3 is 19 residues. V lost 0 bases and J lost 5; bases outside the gene matches: 14. Germline V gene sequence: CDR1 LNHNV, CDR2 YYDKDF (reference sequence). In nucleotides, the CDR3 is TGTGCCACCAGCAGAGACAGGATCGGGACTAGCGGAGCGGGGGAGACCCAGTACTTC. This sequence encodes CATSRDRIGTSGAGETQYF.

The V call is TRBV5-5, the J call TRBJ1-1; D is undetermined. Germline CDR1 SGHKS, CDR2 YYEKEE (reference sequence). V lost 0 bases, J lost 0 bases, and 9 bases lay in between. The CDR3 sequence is 15 residues long. CDR3 bases: TGTGCCAGCAGCTTGGTCATGGGATTGAACACTGAAGCTTTCTTT. Amino acid sequence: CASSLVMGLNTEAFF.

This sequence joins TRBV21-1 and TRBJ2-2; the D call of TRBD1 is as the table states it, not checked on the DNA. TRBV21-1 corresponds to a pseudogene. The CDR3 has 14 amino acids. The CDR3 DNA sequence: TGTGCCAGCACCCCCCCCGGGACAGGTGGGGAGCTGTTTTTT. Its translation is CASTPPGTGGELFF.

The V call is TRBV7-2, the J call TRBJ2-1; D gene ambiguous. The ends were cut back, 0 bases at V and 0 bases at J, with 9 bases in the middle. The CDR3 length is 16 residues. CDR1 is SGHTA, CDR2 FQGNSA, per germline. The CDR3 sequence: CASSLASRSSYNEQFF. CDR3 nucleotide sequence: TGTGCCAGCAGCTTAGCGAGCCGCAGCTCCTACAATGAGCAGTTCTTC.

This clonotype was detected only a few times. The chain recombines TRBV7-2 with TRBJ1-1; D not certain. V was cut by 5 bases and J by 1 base, with 8 bases left in between. Germline loops: CDR1 SGHTA, CDR2 FQGNSA. The CDR3 loop spans 13 amino acids. The CDR3 protein is CASSASWNTEAFF. As DNA, the CDR3 is TGTGCCAGCAGCGCCTCCTGGAACACTGAAGCTTTCTTT.

This chain links TRBV9 with TRBJ2-5, with D hard to call. CDR1 SGDLS and CDR2 YYNGEE come from the germline V gene. The CDR3 sequence is 19 residues long. Trimming removed 3 bases at V and 1 base at J, with 25 bases between. The CDR3 DNA reads TGTGCCAGCAGCGCGAGTTGGAGAGCAGGCTCCCCATTCCAAGAGACCCAGTACTTC. It is translated as CASSASWRAGSPFQETQYF.

This clonotype was seen a single time. The chain employs TRBV4-3 and TRBJ2-5, with 7 bases identical to TRBD2. Germline V gene lookup returns CDR1 LGHNA and CDR2 YSLEER. Trimming took 0 bases from V and 4 from J; bases not matched to a gene: 8. The CDR3 loop spans 16 amino acids. This CDR3 is CASSQDGGRGAETQYF. CDR3 DNA: TGCGCCAGCAGCCAAGACGGCGGGAGAGGCGCAGAGACCCAGTACTTC.

V usage is TRBV24-1 and J usage is TRBJ2-1; D possibly matches TRBD1 or TRBD2 (5 bases each). With 3 bases removed from V and 0 bases from J, the gap between germline ends came to 17 bases. Germline loops: CDR1 KGHDR, CDR2 SFDVKD. The length of the CDR3 is 18 residues. The CDR3 nucleotides are TGTGCCACCAGTGATCATCGGGACCCCAGGAGCTCCTACAATGAGCAGTTCTTC. Translating gives CATSDHRDPRSSYNEQFF.